This T cell receptor (beta chain) is drawn from a study of shared clonotypes between healthy human individuals (TCRdb year 2020). For the wider study: A couple of women and a few men aged 18 to 49 years were included in the cohort. For each donor, CD4 naive and CD4 memory were each given three plates, CD8 naive was given two plates, and CD8 memory was given one plate. Different laboratories and diverse techniques were used to prepare libraries and sequence TCR repertoires, to increase sequencing depth and limit assay-specific biases. To estimate repertoire size and how much clonotype sharing occurs between individuals, the study deeply sequenced the blood TCR repertoires of roughly 5 healthy adults. Each donor's leukapheresis produced roughly between roughly 0.85 and 9.5 billion PBMCs.

The CDR3 goes from the cysteine to the phenylalanine over 14 residues. Only CDR3 DNA is held: 42 bases, read in frame from base 1. V is shortened by 3 bases, J by 7 bases, and the region joining them spans 14 bases. The germline V gene encodes CDR1 MNHEY and CDR2 SMNVEV (reference sequence). About this clone: Its antigen is unknown. The sample holds no much larger clone one base away, and base qualities are not on file.

Using the deep immunoSEQ assay, multiplex PCR amplified TCR CDR3 regions from genomic DNA. Extracted genomic DNA from each cell subset was spread evenly across all wells of several immunoSEQ 96-well plates, with each plate serving as a replicate. For sorted subsets, approximately 210 ng genomic DNA, equal to about 30,000 T cell genomes, was loaded into each replicate PCR. Purified libraries were measured with a Qubit 3.0 fluorometer, size-checked on a Bioanalyzer 2100, and measured again with the KAPA Library Quantification kit. Every immunoSEQ 96-well plate was sequenced on a dedicated single-read 150-cycle Illumina NextSeq 550 flow cell. The authors' pipeline ran thus. Because the immunoSEQ output held only junctional sequences and lacked quality scores, the filtering could not match the filtering applied to full-length reads. Sequences were annotated with PyIR, a Python wrapper for IgBLAST v1.9, using IMGT germline references to assign V/J genes and CDR3. Any read was removed if the V/J assignment was weak (E-value above 1e-6), the CDR3 was missing, or the read contained stop codons, out-of-frame junctions, or ambiguous translated residues. V3J clonotypes were defined as sequences sharing the same inferred V gene, J gene, and CDR3 amino acid sequence. Percentage overlap between repertoires was calculated by dividing the number of shared unique clonotypes by the size of the smaller repertoire. Repertoire richness was assessed with RTK rarefaction, the Chao1 estimator, and Recon v2.1 estimates of unobserved clonotypes. Generation probabilities for all TCRbeta clonotypes obtained by the gDNA method from a few donors were computed using OLGA. This immuneACCESS table, as held by TCRdb, lists in-frame sequences with V and J called but not all clones. Of the missing ones, under half trace to an unresolved V gene in checked studies; the others have no known cause. Clonal size and the V and J genes are those of that table, whereas D and trimming came from the DNA. This sample gives hundreds of thousands of clones in total; about 96% of them show up just once. Less than 0.25% of the sample rests with the top ten.

CD8 naive samples were obtained by positive selection for CCR7 among CD45RO-negative cells, yielding a CD45RA+CCR7+ population from which TemRA cells were excluded. The donors were healthy, HIV-negative adults with no recently reported acute infections or vaccinations. All donors were Caucasian adults living in Nashville, Tennessee, USA. Blood was collected by leukapheresis, and PBMCs were isolated by Ficoll-Histopaque density gradient centrifugation and then cryopreserved in liquid nitrogen vapor phase. Analytical flow cytometry was used to check the purity and quantity of each magnetically sorted T cell population. Genomic DNA was isolated from each sorted fraction and quantified by UV absorbance on a Nanodrop 2000c. Points the paper makes about the study in general: Sampling was restricted to blood, and TCR repertoires in tissue are likely to differ from TCR repertoires in blood. Larger estimated clonotype richness was generally found for naive subsets than for memory subsets. Based on pairwise subsampling, the degree of clonotype sharing among donors was expected to be affected by sequencing depth. Compared with non-shared clonotypes, clonotypes shared by all four sorted-subset donors had higher generation probabilities. Sharing across several donors was observed for roughly 5.4% of naive CD4, 3.5% of naive CD8, 2% to 2.5% of memory CD4, and around 0.42% of memory CD8 clonotypes. The small number of donors limited the genetic and exposure-history diversity represented. Even with the large sequencing depth, rarefaction of the sorted-subset datasets indicated that sequencing was incomplete.

The clonotype comes from a man in his thirties or forties in good health. The V gene is TRBV27 and the J gene is TRBJ2-3; TRBD1 is possibly the D segment (5 matching bases). Sequences were obtained from naive CD8+ T cells sorted from blood. The cell subset or site tag for this specimen amounts to: CD45RA+CCR7+. The DNA is as follows: TGTGCCAGCAGTTTCGCTGGGGCCTCATATACGCAGTATTTT. Its protein reads: CASSFAGASYTQYF.